Given below is one T cell receptor (beta chain) in context. This sample was included in a study of T cell changes during pregnancy in multiple sclerosis. CDR3 size: 17 residues. In germline, CDR1 is SGHDN, CDR2 FVKESK. Trimming took 1 base from V and 1 from J, leaving 14 bases between them. TCRdb's copy holds only in-frame clones and misses some; the assay was immunoSEQ multiplex PCR. The sample carries 70,000 to 75,000 clones, 85% to 95% recorded once. The chain links TRBV14 to TRBJ2-4, with D perhaps matching TRBD1 (5 bases). This TCR was recovered from a female donor in good health, enrolled as a control in a pregnancy study. Here the sequenced sample was peripheral blood, taken in the second trimester of pregnancy. CDR3 nucleotide sequence: TGTGCCAGCAGCCAAGGGTCAGGGCCAGGGGCCAAAAACATTCAGTACTTC. It codes for CASSQGSGPGAKNIQYF.